The 27 T cell receptor beta chains listed next were all sequenced from one sample in a study of blood T cell repertoires in COVID-19. The protocol was immunoSEQ multiplex PCR, while the TCRdb copy is restricted to in-frame clones and leaves out a portion. Seen here are over 200,000 clones, about 80% observed once, and the top ten hold 15%. The sample was PBMCs or T cells enriched from blood (not recorded which). Source of these receptors: a man aged 35 to 55 who had recovered from COVID-19.

The genes are TRBV2 and TRBJ1-5, with D unclear. This CDR3 contains 14 residues. CDR1 is SNHLY and CDR2 is FYNNEI in the germline V gene. Trimming pared 4 bases from V and 3 bases from J, leaving 10 bases between. For the CDR3, the DNA is TGTGCCAGCAGTGGGGAGACGTTCAATCAGCCCCAGCATTTT. Translating gives CASSGETFNQPQHF.

V usage is TRBV7-9 and J usage is TRBJ1-2; 9 bases agree with TRBD1. With 6 bases clipped from V and 6 bases from J, the junction kept 8 bases outside the gene matches. The V gene's germline CDR1 is SEHNR and CDR2 FQNEAQ (reference sequence). The CDR3 extends over 14 amino acids. The CDR3 bases are TGTGCCAGCAGTCGTACAGGGGGCGCGGATGGCTACACCTTC. Amino acids: CASSRTGGADGYTF.

The chain joins TRBV4-3 to TRBJ2-3; D is undetermined. The CDR3 sequence is 13 residues long. V was trimmed by 0 bases and J by 3 bases, leaving 4 bases between them. Germline CDR1 reads LGHNA; CDR2 reads YSLEER. The CDR3: CASSQDRTDTQYF. The CDR3 DNA is TGCGCCAGCAGCCAAGATAGAACAGATACGCAGTATTTT.

The chain links TRBV6-1 to TRBJ1-5; D not resolved. With 0 bases removed from V and 11 bases from J, the gap between germline ends came to 17 bases. The germline CDR1 and CDR2 sequences are MNHNS and SASEGT. The CDR3 has 15 residues. CDR3 amino acids: CASSEASGDRRTQHF. CDR3 coding DNA: TGTGCCAGCAGTGAAGCATCCGGGGATAGGAGGACCCAGCATTTT.

The genes are TRBV14 and TRBJ2-4; 7 bases align to TRBD1. The trim removed 2 bases at V and 5 bases at J, leaving 6 bases unmatched. CDR1 SGHDN and CDR2 FVKESK come from the germline V gene. This CDR3 region has 15 residues. The CDR3 protein is CASSQRGQGENIQYF. CDR3 coding DNA: TGTGCCAGCAGCCAAAGGGGGCAGGGTGAAAACATTCAGTACTTC.

The chain combines TRBV7-2 with TRBJ2-7; 12 bases fit TRBD2. From germline, CDR1 is SGHTA and CDR2 FQGNSA. The length of the CDR3 is 15 residues. After removal of 5 bases from V and 1 base from J, the junction contained 3 bases not matched to a gene. The CDR3 spells CASSATSGRSYEQYF. The CDR3 bases are TGTGCCAGCAGCGCTACTAGCGGGAGGTCCTACGAGCAGTACTTC.

CDR3 amino acids: CAFEPQHF. The CDR3 bases are TGTGCCTTCGAGCCCCAGCATTTT. This chain uses TRBV12-5 with TRBJ1-5; D unresolved. Germline loops: CDR1 LGHNT, CDR2 FRNRAP. This CDR3 has 8 amino acids.

This rearrangement joins TRBV3-1 (or the pseudogene TRBV3-2) to TRBJ1-5; D ambiguous. V was cut by 1 base and J by 11 bases, with 12 bases left in between. Germline assignment: CDR1 LGHDT and CDR2 YNNKEL (reference sequence). The CDR3 extends over 13 amino acids. CDR3 sequence reads: CASSQGSRLAQHF. The CDR3 bases are TGTGCCAGCAGCCAAGGCAGCCGCCTAGCCCAGCATTTT.

The chain recombines TRBV10-3 with TRBJ2-2, with 8 bases aligning to TRBD1. The V gene's germline CDR1 is ENHRY and CDR2 SYGVKD. V shed 10 bases, J shed 3 bases, and the junction held 7 bases outside the gene matches. The CDR3 contains 14 residues. In DNA form, the CDR3 reads TGTGCCACCAAGGACAGGGAGTACACCGGGGAGCTGTTTTTT. It is translated as CATKDREYTGELFF.

This clone came up once. V usage is TRBV5-1 and J usage is TRBJ2-1; 9 bases agree with TRBD2. The J segment lost 7 bases and the V segment lost 1 base, leaving 6 bases of the junction unmatched. In germline, CDR1 is SGHRS, CDR2 YFSETQ. The CDR3 covers 15 residues. The chain's CDR3 is CASSLRREGGNEQFF. CDR3 DNA: TGCGCCAGCAGCTTGCGGCGGGAGGGGGGAAATGAGCAGTTCTTC. Based on the CDR3 plus reference TRBV5-1 and TRBJ2-1, the full variable domain is KAGVTQTPRYLIKTRGQQVTLSCSPISGHRSVSWYQQTPGQGLQFLFEYFSETQRNKGNFPGRFSGRQFSNSRSEMNVSTLELGDSALYLCASSLRREGGNEQFFGPGTRLTVL.

The chain is built from TRBV7-2 and TRBJ1-2, with 8 positions matching TRBD1. The length of the CDR3 is 15 residues. V lost 1 base to trimming and J lost 8 bases; unmatched junction nucleotides: 9. Germline V gene data show CDR1 as SGHTA and CDR2 as FQGNSA. CDR3 bases: TGTGCCAGCAGCTTAGAGCTGCAGGGGGCGAGCGGCTACACCTTC. Translating it yields CASSLELQGASGYTF.

This chain connects TRBV9 to TRBJ2-1; the match to TRBD2 covers 16 bases. Germline V gives CDR1 SGDLS, CDR2 YYNGEE. The CDR3 is 19 residues long. V trimming: 4 bases; J trimming: 7 bases; junction bases outside the gene matches: 14. The CDR3 coding sequence is TGTGCCAGCAGCCTCCTGCCGGGACTAGCGGGGGGGCCGGGGAATGAGCAGTTCTTC. It specifies CASSLLPGLAGGPGNEQFF.

The J gene is TRBJ1-1, the V gene TRBV5-1; 7 nucleotides align to TRBD1. The V and J ends lost 4 bases and 1 base, in that order; junction bases with no gene match: 7. This CDR3 is built from 15 residues. Germline loops: CDR1 SGHRS, CDR2 YFSETQ. DNA of the CDR3: TGCGCCAGCAGCCTAGGACAGGCCGAGAACACTGAAGCTTTCTTT. Translating gives CASSLGQAENTEAFF.

The gene calls are TRBV21-1 and TRBJ1-5. TRBV21-1 is designated a pseudogene. CDR3 length: 19 residues. CDR3 sequence reads: CASSLEVRGLHSSNQPQHF. In DNA, the CDR3 is TGTGCCAGCAGCTTAGAGGTCCGGGGACTCCATTCTAGCAATCAGCCCCAGCATTTT.

The V and J genes are TRBV5-5 and TRBJ1-4, with unresolved D. Per the germline V gene, CDR1 is SGHKS and CDR2 is YYEKEE (reference sequence). V gave up 0 bases and J gave up 3 bases, with 6 bases separating them. This CDR3 has 14 residues. CDR3 bases: TGTGCCAGCAGCTTGGGATCGGCTAATGAAAAACTGTTTTTT. This codes for CASSLGSANEKLFF.

This chain joins TRBV12-3 or TRBV12-4 and TRBJ1-1; the match to TRBD1 covers 7 bases. The CDR3 has 11 residues. The junction had 0 bases not matched to a gene; V was cut back by 3 bases and J by 8 bases. CDR3 DNA: TGTGCCAGCAGTTTGACAGGGGAAGCTTTCTTT. Its protein is CASSLTGEAFF.

This chain links TRBV5-1 with TRBJ2-1; 8 positions agree with TRBD1. The germline V gene encodes CDR1 SGHRS and CDR2 YFSETQ. With 2 bases clipped from V and 5 bases from J, the junction kept 6 bases outside the gene matches. The CDR3 consists of 15 residues. CDR3 DNA: TGCGCCAGCAGCTTAACCGACAGGGGCAACAATGAGCAGTTCTTC. Translated: CASSLTDRGNNEQFF.

The chain couples TRBV9 to TRBJ2-2; D unclear. Trimming left V 3 bases short and J 5 bases short, with 8 bases between. This CDR3 has 13 amino acids. The V gene's germline CDR1 is SGDLS and CDR2 YYNGEE. As DNA, the CDR3 is TGTGCCAGCAGCGGTCTAGAGACCGGGGAGCTGTTTTTT. Protein: CASSGLETGELFF.

The chain links TRBV2 to TRBJ2-1, with 7 bases lining up with TRBD1. CDR1 SNHLY and CDR2 FYNNEI come from the germline V gene. The CDR3 is 16 residues long. With V trimmed by 3 bases and J by 0 bases, 5 bases remained unmatched. In DNA form, the CDR3 reads TGTGCCAGCAGTGAGATAGGGGGCCGCTCCTACAATGAGCAGTTCTTC. It specifies CASSEIGGRSYNEQFF.

The chain is built from TRBV5-1 and TRBJ2-7; the match to TRBD1 covers 11 bases. The germline V gene encodes CDR1 SGHRS and CDR2 YFSETQ. The CDR3 totals 14 residues. Trimming at V came to 4 bases and at J to 3 bases, leaving 3 bases not matched to a gene. The CDR3 reads CASSKGQGVYEQYF. CDR3 DNA: TGCGCCAGCAGCAAGGGACAGGGGGTCTACGAGCAGTACTTC.

The chain has TRBV2 and TRBJ2-5; TRBD1 matches 7 bases. V shed 5 bases, J shed 0 bases, and the junction held 6 bases outside the gene matches. CDR1 is SNHLY and CDR2 is FYNNEI in the germline V gene. This CDR3 contains 15 residues. For the CDR3, the DNA is TGTGCCAGCAGTAACTCGGACAGGTACCAAGAGACCCAGTACTTC. Translation: CASSNSDRYQETQYF.

This clone was found once. This chain uses TRBV9 with TRBJ1-6; tentative D call: TRBD1 (6 bases). CDR1 and CDR2 from the germline V gene are SGDLS and YYNGEE. The CDR3 covers 17 residues. V lost 1 base and J lost 8, with 19 bases in between. The CDR3 reads CASSVTGIPGPYSPLHF. CDR3 in DNA: TGTGCCAGCAGCGTAACAGGGATCCCAGGTCCCTATTCACCCCTCCACTTT. The variable domain in full, with the rest retrieved from reference TRBV9 and TRBJ1-6, is DSGVTQTPKHLITATGQRVTLRCSPRSGDLSVYWYQQSLDQGLQFLIQYYNGEERAKGNILERFSAQQFPDLHSELNLSSLELGDSALYFCASSVTGIPGPYSPLHFGNGTRLTVT.

The V call is TRBV2, the J call TRBJ2-1, with 9 positions matching TRBD1. Losses at the gene ends were 6 bases for V and 8 bases for J; bases not matched to a gene: 2. The CDR3 is 12 amino acids. Germline assignment: CDR1 SNHLY and CDR2 FYNNEI. Here the CDR3 reads CASRDRGDEQFF. In DNA form, the CDR3 reads TGTGCCAGCAGAGACAGGGGGGATGAGCAGTTCTTC.

V is TRBV7-9 and J is TRBJ1-6, with 8 bases aligning to TRBD1. There are 14 residues in the CDR3. The junction had 2 bases not matched to a gene; V was cut back by 5 bases and J by 5 bases. The germline CDR1 and CDR2 sequences are SEHNR and FQNEAQ (reference sequence). CDR3 region: CASSKGQDNSPLHF. The CDR3 DNA sequence: TGTGCCAGCAGCAAGGGACAGGATAATTCACCCCTCCACTTT.

This chain uses TRBV4-1 with TRBJ1-1, with a tentative D call TRBD1 (5 bases). Trimming took off 6 bases at V and 5 bases at J, with 19 bases between the two ends. CDR1 and CDR2 from the germline V gene are MGHRA and YSYEKL. The CDR3 runs to 15 residues. CDR3 region: CASSMALQGGTEAFF. DNA for the CDR3: TGCGCCAGCAGTATGGCCCTCCAGGGTGGGACTGAAGCTTTCTTT.

This sequence joins TRBV4-3 and TRBJ2-3; tentatively, D is TRBD2 (5 bases). This CDR3 region has 16 residues. The V gene's germline CDR1 is LGHNA and CDR2 YSLEER. Between the trimmed V and J ends, which lost 0 bases and 1 base, there was a span of 11 bases. The CDR3 DNA reads TGCGCCAGCAGCCAAGAAGGACTTGCCCGCACAGATACGCAGTATTTT. This codes for CASSQEGLARTDTQYF.

This clone showed up just a few times. The chain is built from TRBV19 and TRBJ2-2; TRBD2 might be the D (6 bases). Between the trimmed V and J ends, which lost 7 bases and 5 bases, there was a span of 17 bases. The germline CDR1 and CDR2 sequences are LNHDA and SQIVND (reference sequence). The CDR3 runs to 15 residues. CDR3 sequence reads: CASTRISGRTGELFF. DNA for the CDR3: TGTGCCAGTACGAGAATATCAGGGAGGACCGGGGAGCTGTTTTTT.